The 21 T cell receptor beta chains presented below share a single source sample, sequenced in a study of T cell changes during pregnancy in multiple sclerosis. The protocol was immunoSEQ multiplex PCR, while the TCRdb copy is restricted to in-frame clones and leaves out a portion. The data contain about 77,000 clones, about 88% of them singletons. Sequenced material: peripheral blood, taken before pregnancy. The receptor set was obtained from a female donor with multiple sclerosis, enrolled in a pregnancy study.

The chain combines TRBV19 with TRBJ2-7; D is perhaps TRBD2 (5 bases). V shed 7 bases and J shed 5 bases, with 21 bases lying between them. The length of the CDR3 is 15 residues. Germline V gene lookup returns CDR1 LNHDA and CDR2 SQIVND (reference sequence). Written as DNA, the CDR3 is TGTGCCAGTACTAAAGACCCGATCCGGGGTGACGAGCAGTACTTC. Translation gives CASTKDPIRGDEQYF.

The V gene is TRBV7-2, the J gene TRBJ2-3; D unclear. The CDR3 loop spans 13 amino acids. V was trimmed by 2 bases and J by 5 bases, leaving 8 bases between them. From germline, CDR1 is SGHTA and CDR2 FQGNSA. The CDR3 nucleotides are TGTGCCAGCAGCTTAAGCTTCGTAGATACGCAGTATTTT. It is translated as CASSLSFVDTQYF.

This chain connects TRBV25-1 to TRBJ1-3; D gene unclear. The V end lost 5 bases, the J end lost 0 bases, and 8 bases lay between the germline ends. Per germline, CDR1 MGHDK and CDR2 SYGVNS. The CDR3 totals 14 residues. The CDR3 region is CASSSAFSGNTIYF. For the CDR3, the DNA is TGTGCCAGCAGTAGCGCCTTCTCTGGAAACACCATATATTTT.

This clone is a singleton in its sample. The chain is built from TRBV4-3 and TRBJ2-1; no firm D call. This CDR3 is 14 amino acids long. With 3 bases removed from V and 4 bases from J, the gap between germline ends came to 10 bases. CDR1 LGHNA and CDR2 YSLEER come from the germline V gene. The CDR3 DNA follows: TGCGCCAGCAGCCAGGAGCCCTATTACAATGAGCAGTTCTTC. As protein: CASSQEPYYNEQFF.

The rearrangement links TRBV4-3 to TRBJ1-2; possible D gene TRBD1, 5 bases. This CDR3 is 14 amino acids long. The V end was cut by 3 bases, the J end by 5 bases, with 13 bases between. The germline V gene encodes CDR1 LGHNA and CDR2 YSLEER. Here the CDR3 reads CASSQLDRPYGYTF. In nucleotides, the CDR3 is TGCGCCAGCAGCCAGTTAGACAGACCTTATGGCTACACCTTC.

The CDR3 spells CASSLYRVGEKLFF. For the CDR3, the DNA is TGTGCCAGCAGCCTTTACAGGGTTGGAGAAAAACTGTTTTTT. The rearrangement uses TRBV7-9 and TRBJ1-4, with D possibly being TRBD1 (6 bases). Trimming cost V 5 bases and J 8 bases, with 15 bases left between them. Germline V lookup: CDR1 SEHNR, CDR2 FQNEAQ (reference sequence). The CDR3 sequence is 14 residues long.

The genes are TRBV6-1 and TRBJ1-1, with TRBD1 as a possible D gene (6 bases). Germline V lookup: CDR1 MNHNS, CDR2 SASEGT. V was clipped by 6 bases and J by 4 bases, with 12 bases between them. The CDR3 has 13 residues. CDR3 residues: CASRYRVSTEAFF. The CDR3 DNA sequence: TGTGCCAGCAGATACAGGGTTAGCACTGAAGCTTTCTTT.

V usage is TRBV7-3 and J usage is TRBJ2-3, with TRBD2 matching over 13 bases. Germline values: CDR1 SGHTA, CDR2 FQGTGA. CDR3 length equals 17 residues. V shed 5 bases and J 4 bases; nucleotides not matched to a gene: 9. CDR3 protein: CASSRIGTSGVADTQYF. CDR3 nucleotides: TGTGCCAGCAGCCGGATCGGGACTAGCGGGGTGGCAGATACGCAGTATTTT.

The genes are TRBV7-8 and TRBJ2-3; 9 bases match TRBD2. CDR1 is SGHVS, CDR2 FQNEAQ, per germline. Trimming cost V 3 bases and J 0 bases; bases outside gene matches: 1. The CDR3 contains 15 residues. CDR3 residues: CASSFLAGSTDTQYF. CDR3 sequence (DNA): TGTGCCAGCAGCTTTCTAGCGGGAAGCACAGATACGCAGTATTTT.

The genes are TRBV4-3 and TRBJ1-6; D is uncertain. The V gene's germline CDR1 is LGHNA and CDR2 YSLEER. V lost 3 bases, J lost 5 bases, and 8 bases lay in between. The CDR3 is 14 residues long. CDR3: CASSHGYDNSPLHF. The CDR3 DNA follows: TGCGCCAGCAGCCACGGGTACGATAATTCACCCCTCCACTTT.

This chain connects TRBV28 to TRBJ1-2; no clear D. The germline V and J ends were trimmed by 3 bases and 2 bases, with 13 bases remaining between them. Germline V CDR1 and CDR2: MDHEN, SYDVKM. This CDR3 spans 15 amino acids. The CDR3 nucleotides are TGTGCCAGCAGTTTGGTTCTGGTGGCAAACTATGGCTACACCTTC. Its translation: CASSLVLVANYGYTF.

The chain links TRBV6-6 to TRBJ2-1; D call uncertain. The germline V gene has CDR1 MNHNY and CDR2 SVGAGI (reference sequence). The CDR3 runs 14 residues. V lost 2 bases to trimming and J lost 7 bases, with 12 bases between them. This chain's CDR3 is CASSYGGLVNEQFF. In DNA form, the CDR3 reads TGTGCCAGCAGTTACGGTGGGCTCGTGAATGAGCAGTTCTTC.

This clone showed up just once. This chain joins TRBV10-1 and TRBJ2-7; 8 bases match TRBD1. Germline V CDR1 and CDR2: WNHNN, SYGVQD (reference sequence). The CDR3 extends over 15 amino acids. Trimming removed 0 bases from V and 3 bases from J; junction bases left unmatched: 4. CDR3 DNA: TGCGCCAGCAGTGAGTCGGACACAGGGGGCTACGAGCAGTACTTC. It is translated as CASSESDTGGYEQYF.

V gene TRBV5-1 combines with J gene TRBJ1-1; D is perhaps TRBD1 (5 bases). Germline V CDR1 and CDR2: SGHRS, YFSETQ. The CDR3 has 15 residues. The V end was cut by 3 bases, the J end by 2 bases, with 14 bases between. Here the CDR3 reads CASSSNTGQNTEAFF. DNA for the CDR3: TGCGCCAGCAGCTCAAACACAGGACAAAACACTGAAGCTTTCTTT.

This clone has only one observation. The gene calls are TRBV6-5 and TRBJ2-3; 7 nucleotides align to TRBD1. CDR3 length: 14 residues. Germline CDR1 reads MNHEY; CDR2 reads SVGAGI. J was trimmed by 1 base and V by 6 bases; bases with no gene match: 4. The CDR3 coding sequence is TGTGCCAGCAGGCGAAGGGGGCGCACAGATACGCAGTATTTT. Protein sequence: CASRRRGRTDTQYF.

The chain employs TRBV9 and TRBJ1-1, with no clear D. The V and J ends lost 0 bases and 1 base respectively, with 4 bases between them. This CDR3 is built from 13 residues. CDR1 and CDR2 (germline): SGDLS, YYNGEE. The CDR3 DNA reads as TGTGCCAGCAGCGTAGGTCGGAACACTGAAGCTTTCTTT. Translating gives CASSVGRNTEAFF.

V usage is TRBV7-9 and J usage is TRBJ1-3, with D perhaps matching TRBD1 (6 bases). Germline assignment: CDR1 SEHNR and CDR2 FQNEAQ (reference sequence). Trimming removed 3 bases from V and 0 bases from J, with 12 bases in between. CDR3 length: 16 amino acids. The CDR3 sequence: CASSFRRGISGNTIYF. In DNA form, the CDR3 reads TGTGCCAGCAGCTTCCGCAGGGGCATCTCTGGAAACACCATATATTTT.

The CDR3 DNA is TGTGCCAGCAGTACCGGACAGATTAATGAAAAACTGTTTTTT. It translates to CASSTGQINEKLFF. The rearrangement links TRBV28 to TRBJ1-4; weak D call: TRBD1 (6 bases). CDR1 is MDHEN, CDR2 SYDVKM, per germline. V was shortened by 5 bases and J by 4 bases, with 11 bases between the two germline ends. This CDR3 region has 14 residues.

This chain links TRBV5-8 with TRBJ1-5; D may be TRBD1 (6 bases). Trimming removed 0 bases from V and 5 bases from J, with 15 bases in between. Germline V gene lookup returns CDR1 SGHTS and CDR2 YDEGEE. The CDR3 extends over 16 amino acids. The CDR3 coding sequence is TGTGCCAGCAGCTTGGGAGGGGGGGCATATGATCAGCCCCAGCATTTT. This sequence encodes CASSLGGGAYDQPQHF.

The chain recombines TRBV7-8 with TRBJ1-2; possible D gene TRBD1, 5 bases. The V end was cut by 5 bases, the J end by 4 bases, with 14 bases between. The CDR3 has 14 residues. Germline V CDR1 and CDR2: SGHVS, FQNEAQ. CDR3: CASSPQGSPYGYTF. The CDR3 DNA follows: TGTGCCAGCAGCCCCCAGGGATCCCCCTATGGCTACACCTTC.

The chain recombines TRBV7-9 with TRBJ1-1; 7 bases fit TRBD1. The CDR3 length is 16 residues. Trimming cost V 0 bases and J 4 bases; bases outside gene matches: 8. From germline, CDR1 is SEHNR and CDR2 FQNEAQ (reference sequence). In nucleotides, the CDR3 is TGTGCCAGCAGCTTAGCACGTCAGGGGGACGGCACTGAAGCTTTCTTT. Translation gives CASSLARQGDGTEAFF.